The 20 T cell receptor beta chains below come from one sample, sequenced in a study of cytomegalovirus exposure and HLA in healthy donors. PCR amplification relied on 60 Vbeta primers (plus 13 Jbeta primers). Repertoires were generated with immunoSEQ multiplex PCR, while TCRdb's copy carries only in-frame clones and drops some. Its clone listing holds fewer than 150,000 clones. Sequenced: PBMCs. The source is a man aged 18-30 years in good health and CMV-seronegative.

The V gene is TRBV29-1, the J gene TRBJ2-1, with TRBD2 matching over 8 bases. The CDR3 loop spans 12 amino acids. The J segment lost 8 bases and the V segment lost 7 bases, leaving 7 bases of the junction unmatched. The germline V gene encodes CDR1 SQVTM and CDR2 ANQGSEA. The CDR3 region is CSAGGGQDEQFF. The CDR3 nucleotides read TGCAGCGCCGGGGGGGGGCAAGATGAGCAGTTCTTC.

The chain is built from TRBV19 and TRBJ2-2, with a weak D call TRBD1 (6 bases). The germline CDR1 and CDR2 sequences are LNHDA and SQIVND (reference sequence). The CDR3 has 16 amino acids. V gave up 5 bases and J gave up 1 base, with 14 bases separating them. The CDR3 DNA reads as TGTGCCAGTAGTTCCCCAGGGGTACAGAACACCGGGGAGCTGTTTTTT. This gives the protein CASSSPGVQNTGELFF. Together with reference TRBV19 and TRBJ2-2, the CDR3 gives the full variable domain: DGGITQSPKYLFRKEGQNVTLSCEQNLNHDAMYWYRQDPGQGLRLIYYSQIVNDFQKGDIAEGYSVSREKKESFPLTVTSAQKNPTAFYLCASSSPGVQNTGELFFGEGSRLTVL.

J is TRBJ1-2 and V is TRBV5-4; tentatively, D is TRBD1 (5 bases). Trimming cost V 5 bases and J 1 base, with 18 bases left between them. Germline V gene sequence: CDR1 SGHNT, CDR2 YYREEE (reference sequence). The CDR3 sequence is 16 residues long. CDR3 bases: TGTGCCAGCAGGACACCTGGGGCAGATATTAACTATGGCTACACCTTC. This translates into CASRTPGADINYGYTF.

The chain couples TRBV2 to TRBJ1-2; possible D gene TRBD1, 6 bases. The length of the CDR3 is 17 residues. Per the germline V gene, CDR1 is SNHLY and CDR2 is FYNNEI. V was trimmed by 3 bases and J by 3 bases, leaving 20 bases between them. CDR3 sequence: CASSEGALGGRDYGYTF. The CDR3 DNA is TGTGCCAGCAGTGAGGGGGCCTTGGGGGGGCGCGACTATGGCTACACCTTC.

V is TRBV4-1 and J is TRBJ2-5; perhaps TRBD1 as D (5 bases). CDR3 length: 14 residues. The V end lost 3 bases, the J end lost 5 bases, and 13 bases lay between the germline ends. In germline, CDR1 is MGHRA, CDR2 YSYEKL. CDR3 DNA sequence: TGCGCCAGCAGCCAGTTAAGGGGCCAGGAGACCCAGTACTTC. Its protein product is CASSQLRGQETQYF.

V usage is TRBV11-2 and J usage is TRBJ2-7; tentatively, D is TRBD1 (6 bases). The V end was cut by 3 bases, the J end by 4 bases, with 19 bases between. CDR1 and CDR2 (germline): SGHAT, FQNNGV. CDR3 length: 16 residues. In DNA form, the CDR3 reads TGTGCCAGCAGCTTGGGAGCCGCAGGGGCGGGTTACGAGCAGTACTTC. Translating gives CASSLGAAGAGYEQYF.

The J gene is TRBJ2-7, the V gene TRBV15, with 8 bases aligning to TRBD1. CDR3 length: 15 residues. V trimming: 1 base; J trimming: 6 bases; junction bases outside the gene matches: 8. The germline V gene has CDR1 LNHNV and CDR2 YYDKDF (reference sequence). CDR3 loop: CATSRGTGGFSEQYF. The CDR3 DNA reads TGTGCCACCAGCAGAGGAACAGGGGGATTCAGCGAGCAGTACTTC. Variable domain in full (rest from reference TRBV15 and TRBJ2-7): DAMVIQNPRYQVTQFGKPVTLSCSQTLNHNVMYWYQQKSSQAPKLLFHYYDKDFNNEADTPDNFQSRRPNTSFCFLDIRSPGLGDTAMYLCATSRGTGGFSEQYFGPGTRLTVT.

V is TRBV4-1 and J is TRBJ2-7; D uncertain. CDR3 length equals 14 residues. V gave up 1 base and J gave up 6 bases, with 13 bases separating them. Germline loops: CDR1 MGHRA, CDR2 YSYEKL. The CDR3 DNA sequence: TGCGCCAGCAGCCAAGGGCACTCTGGAGCCGAGCAGTACTTC. Protein: CASSQGHSGAEQYF.

The chain employs TRBV9 and TRBJ2-2, with D perhaps matching TRBD1 (5 bases). CDR1 is SGDLS, CDR2 YYNGEE, per germline. This CDR3 comprises 14 residues. V lost 4 bases and J lost 2, with 9 bases in between. CDR3 residues: CASSSTGNTGELFF. The CDR3 bases are TGTGCCAGCAGCTCAACAGGTAACACCGGGGAGCTGTTTTTT. The full variable domain, completed using reference TRBV9 and TRBJ2-2, is DSGVTQTPKHLITATGQRVTLRCSPRSGDLSVYWYQQSLDQGLQFLIQYYNGEERAKGNILERFSAQQFPDLHSELNLSSLELGDSALYFCASSSTGNTGELFFGEGSRLTVL.

The genes are TRBV6-6 and TRBJ1-1, with D possibly TRBD1 on 5 matching bases. The CDR3 is 11 amino acids. CDR1 and CDR2 from the germline V gene are MNHNY and SVGAGI (reference sequence). V shed 10 bases and J shed 2 bases, with 8 bases lying between them. This chain's CDR3 is CATGQNTEAFF. In DNA form, the CDR3 reads TGTGCCACCGGACAAAACACTGAAGCTTTCTTT.

J is TRBJ1-1 and V is TRBV7-9; D gene uncertain. Germline V lookup: CDR1 SEHNR, CDR2 FQNEAQ (reference sequence). V was pared by 8 bases and J by 1 base, with 11 bases between. This CDR3 spans 13 amino acids. The CDR3 here is CASAREANTEAFF. In DNA form, the CDR3 reads TGTGCCAGCGCGAGGGAGGCGAACACTGAAGCTTTCTTT. Filled out from reference TRBV7-9 and TRBJ1-1, the complete variable domain reads DTGVSQNPRHKITKRGQNVTFRCDPISEHNRLYWYRQTLGQGPEFLTYFQNEAQLEKSRLLSDRFSAERPKGSFSTLEIQRTEQGDSAMYLCASAREANTEAFFGQGTRLTVV.

This rearrangement joins TRBV9 to TRBJ2-4, with 7 bases identical to TRBD1. With 8 bases clipped from V and 8 bases from J, the junction kept 13 bases outside the gene matches. This CDR3 is built from 14 residues. The V gene's germline CDR1 is SGDLS and CDR2 YYNGEE. CDR3 nucleotides: TGTGCCAGGATGAACAGGGGTGATAAGGACATTCAGTACTTC. Residues: CARMNRGDKDIQYF.

A word on this clone: The germline gene is not matched at one end of the junction; a read error may be the cause. V is TRBV5-8 and J is TRBJ2-1, with unresolved D. The CDR3 totals 11 residues. Germline V CDR1 and CDR2: SGHTS, YDEGEE. CDR3 bases: TGTGCCAGCAGCTTGCCCTCGTCACACGTCTTC. It specifies CASSLPSSHVF. The full variable domain, its missing parts supplied by reference TRBV5-8 and TRBJ2-1, is EAGVTQSPTHLIKTRGQQATLRCSPISGHTSVYWYQQALGLGLQFLLWYDEGEERNRGNFPPRFSGRQFPNYSSELNVNALELEDSALYLCASSLPSSHVFGPGTRLTVL.

The CDR3 is CASRERQGRNTGELFF. The DNA of the CDR3 is TGTGCCAGCAGGGAAAGACAGGGTAGGAACACCGGGGAGCTGTTTTTT. The chain couples TRBV27 to TRBJ2-2; 7 nucleotides line up with TRBD1. Germline trimming cut 6 bases from V and 1 base from J; bases unmatched to any gene: 8. The CDR3 extends over 16 amino acids. Germline V lookup: CDR1 MNHEY, CDR2 SMNVEV (reference sequence).

The V call is TRBV10-3, the J call TRBJ1-5; 10 bases line up with TRBD1. Germline V CDR1 and CDR2: ENHRY, SYGVKD. CDR3 length equals 16 residues. With V trimmed by 2 bases and J by 7 bases, 8 bases remained unmatched. The CDR3 DNA reads as TGTGCCATCAGTGAGCCCTCCGGGACAGGGGACCAGCCCCAGCATTTT. Translating it yields CAISEPSGTGDQPQHF.

This chain's CDR3 is CASSLRGGARSDYEQYF. CDR3 bases: TGTGCCAGCAGTTTAAGGGGAGGCGCGCGGAGCGACTACGAGCAGTACTTC. This chain connects TRBV27 to TRBJ2-7; tentatively, D is TRBD2 (6 bases). The CDR3 runs 17 residues. CDR1 is MNHEY and CDR2 is SMNVEV in the germline V gene (reference sequence). V lost 2 bases, J lost 3 bases, and 20 bases lay in between.

The chain uses TRBV12-5 and TRBJ1-2; D unresolved. Trimming cost V 9 bases and J 6 bases, with 14 bases left between them. The CDR3 covers 12 residues. In germline, CDR1 is LGHNT, CDR2 FRNRAP. In DNA, the CDR3 is TGTGCTAGCGCCCACAGTGATCATGGCTACACCTTC. Its protein is CASAHSDHGYTF.

This rearrangement joins TRBV9 to TRBJ2-7; TRBD2 aligns across 8 bases. The V segment lost 0 bases and the J segment 3 bases; nucleotides outside the gene matches: 8. The CDR3 has 16 amino acids. CDR1 and CDR2 from the germline V gene are SGDLS and YYNGEE. This CDR3 reads CASSVGGGGLLYEQYF. The CDR3 DNA reads TGTGCCAGCAGCGTAGGGGGCGGGGGGCTCCTCTACGAGCAGTACTTC.

This chain links TRBV27 with TRBJ2-1; weak D call: TRBD1 (7 bases). Germline assignment: CDR1 MNHEY and CDR2 SMNVEV (reference sequence). The CDR3 loop spans 16 amino acids. V was trimmed by 4 bases and J by 3 bases, leaving 16 bases between them. In DNA form, the CDR3 reads TGTGCCAGCAGTTCCCACGGGGGACAGTTCTACAATGAGCAGTTCTTC. Its translation is CASSSHGGQFYNEQFF.

This chain joins TRBV14 and TRBJ2-1; 7 bases match TRBD2. The CDR3 covers 14 residues. Germline-derived CDR1 and CDR2 are SGHDN and FVKESK. Trimming cost V 6 bases and J 6 bases; bases outside gene matches: 8. CDR3 nucleotides: TGTGCCAGCAGATGGGGAGGGCCTCTCAATGAGCAGTTCTTC. This encodes CASRWGGPLNEQFF. Supplemented by reference TRBV14 and TRBJ2-1, the full variable domain reads EAGVTQFPSHSVIEKGQTVTLRCDPISGHDNLYWYRRVMGKEIKFLLHFVKESKQDESGMPNNRFLAERTGGTYSTLKVQPAELEDSGVYFCASRWGGPLNEQFFGPGTRLTVL.